This T cell receptor beta chain derives from a study of response to subunit inactivated influenza vaccine (dated by TCRdb to between 2017 and 2018). A note on the overall study: Deep quantitative profiling of the T cell receptor repertoire was used in the study to follow responses to a trivalent subunit inactivated influenza vaccine. The paper as a whole reports these results and caveats: The authors proposed that each seasonal influenza vaccination may bring in only a limited number of new T cells.

This clonotype has just a few counts. No cognate antigen has been identified for it. Base quality data are lacking; no much larger clone is found one base away. The CDR3 runs 16 residues from the cysteine to the phenylalanine. Here the CDR3 DNA is all that survives: 48 bases in frame from base 1. CDR1 and CDR2, per the germline V gene, are SGHRS and YFSETQ. Germline trimming: 3 bases from V, 5 bases from J; junction bases outside gene matches: 8. Libraries were built with RT-PCR. Sequencer: Illumina HiSeq 2500. TCRdb ran its own pipeline on the public reads, namely fastp trimming at Q25 and MiXCR clone calling, and kept in-frame beta chains. Every distinct CDR3 protein forms one entry, paired with its most common genes and DNA. The sample table contains around 530,000 distinct CDR3 sequences; only one count was recorded for 16% of them. The biggest ten clones account for 3% to 3.5% of the sample.

The sequence was obtained from a man in his fifties or sixties who received an inactivated influenza vaccine. Donor details come from another sample of the same person, matched by shared clones. The sample here was CD4+ T cells sorted from PBMCs, taken roughly 24 months after vaccination. This receptor chain uses TRBV5-1 and TRBJ2-3; TRBD2 aligns with 11 central bases. The CDR3 loop reads CASSYLTSGGIDTQYF. The DNA sequence is as follows: TGCGCCAGCAGCTACCTTACTAGCGGGGGAATAGATACGCAGTATTTT.